A selection of T cell receptor beta chains follows, all from one sample in a study of CD8 T cells in ankylosing spondylitis. TCRdb analysed the 5' RACE reads with MiXCR anew, one entry per CDR3 protein. Of just under 550,000 distinct CDR3 sequences in the sample, about 12% were seen once. Sequenced sample: blood, either unsorted or a sorted T cell fraction (not recorded which). These receptors originate from a male donor with ankylosing spondylitis. The CDR3 runs from the conserved cysteine through the conserved F or W. Each record gives: CDR3 length, V gene, clone size, J gene, D gene, CDR3 DNA, CDR3 protein. The D gene is left open where the match is weak. The size field is filled for only some rows; it gives once, few, many or a size class.

>15|TRBV12-3/TRBV12-4|.|TRBJ2-5|.
TGTGCCAGCAGCCCCGTTGGCTATCGAAAAGAGACCCAGTACTTC
CASSPVGYRKETQYF
>14|TRBV20-1|.|TRBJ2-5|.
TGCAGTGCTAGGCTCGTCGGCCTCCAAGAGACCCAGTACTTC
CSARLVGLQETQYF
>16|TRBV20-1|few|TRBJ2-3|TRBD2
TGCAGTGCTGATCCCGGGACTAGCGGGAGCACAGATACGCAGTATTTT
CSADPGTSGSTDTQYF
>15|TRBV12-3/TRBV12-4|few|TRBJ1-1|.
TGTGCCAGCAGACCATCAGGGGCCTCGAACACTGAAGCTTTCTTT
CASRPSGASNTEAFF
>16|TRBV11-2|many|TRBJ2-2|.
TGTGCCAGCAGCTCATCAGTCGGGACAAGCACCGGGGAGCTGTTTTTT
CASSSSVGTSTGELFF
>15|TRBV7-2|.|TRBJ2-2|.
TGTGCCAGCAGCTCTGGGGTGTGGAGCACCGGGGAGCTGTTTTTT
CASSSGVWSTGELFF
>15|TRBV2|few|TRBJ2-2|.
TGTGCCAGCAGTGAAGCGACAGTGAACACCGGGGAGCTGTTTTTT
CASSEATVNTGELFF
>17|TRBV5-1|few|TRBJ2-7|TRBD2
TGCGCCAGCAGCTTGGCTCTGGGGGCTAGCGGGTCCTACGAGCAGTACTTC
CASSLALGASGSYEQYF
>17|TRBV7-9|.|TRBJ1-2|TRBD1
TGTGCCAGCAGCTCAGACCCGCGGGACAGGGAATTCTATGGCTACACCTTC
CASSSDPRDREFYGYTF
>14|TRBV9|.|TRBJ2-3|.
TGTGCCAGCAGCCCCCAGGGGCACACAGATACGCAGTATTTT
CASSPQGHTDTQYF
>12|TRBV5-1|few|TRBJ2-7|.
TGCGCCAGCAGCGGCCACCCGGGTGAGCAGTACTTC
CASSGHPGEQYF
>14|TRBV20-1|few|TRBJ2-3|.
TGCAGTGCTAGCTGGGGTCTCCCGGGAGATACGCAGTATTTT
CSASWGLPGDTQYF
>15|TRBV11-2|many|TRBJ1-6|.
TGTGCCAGCAGCCTAGAGGGGACCCTAAATTCACCCCTCCACTTT
CASSLEGTLNSPLHF
>14|TRBV20-1|many|TRBJ2-1|TRBD2
TGCAGTGCGAAAAGCGGGAGGGGCCGAAATGAGCAGTTCTTC
CSAKSGRGRNEQFF
>12|TRBV5-1|many|TRBJ2-1|.
TGCGCCAGCAGAAGCTTCGGAGGGGAGCAGTTCTTC
CASRSFGGEQFF
>15|TRBV12-3/TRBV12-4|many|TRBJ2-2|.
TGTGCCAGCAGTCAGGGTAACGAATACACCGGGGAGCTGTTTTTT
CASSQGNEYTGELFF
>17|TRBV5-5|many|TRBJ2-1|TRBD2
TGTGCCAGCAGCTTGGCCTCCAGCGGGAGTCGTCCCAATGAGCAGTTCTTC
CASSLASSGSRPNEQFF
>15|TRBV3-1|.|TRBJ1-5|.
TGTGCCAGCAGCCAAGAAGGGGCGCCGTCTCAGCCCCAGCATTTT
CASSQEGAPSQPQHF
>15|TRBV3-1|.|TRBJ2-1|.
TGTGCCAGCAGCCAAGACGGCACCGTGGAAAATGAGCAGTTCTTC
CASSQDGTVENEQFF
>16|TRBV5-5|.|TRBJ2-1|.
TGTGCCAGCAGCTTGGCCCTGGATATCTCCTACAATGAGCAGTTCTTC
CASSLALDISYNEQFF
>15|TRBV29-1|few|TRBJ1-3|.
TGCAGCGCCACGCCACGGGGGCTTACTGGAAACACCATATATTTT
CSATPRGLTGNTIYF
>16|TRBV11-2|few|TRBJ1-3|.
TGTGCCAGCAGCTTAGGGCCTAACCGCTCTGGAAACACCATATATTTT
CASSLGPNRSGNTIYF
>17|TRBV29-1|few|TRBJ2-3|.
TGCAGCGGGGGCAGGGATTCGCGGAAGCTATTGACAGATACGCAGTATTTT
CSGGRDSRKLLTDTQYF
>12|TRBV4-2|few|TRBJ2-1|.
TGTGCCAGCAGCCCGCTAAATTATGAGCAGTTCTTC
CASSPLNYEQFF
>14|TRBV7-8|.|TRBJ2-1|.
TGTGCCAGCAGCTTTGGGATAGACGGCAATGAGCAGTTCTTC
CASSFGIDGNEQFF
>14|TRBV6-1|few|TRBJ2-5|.
TGTGCCAGCAGTCCCCCCGGGGGTAGCGAGACCCAGTACTTC
CASSPPGGSETQYF
>15|TRBV10-2|.|TRBJ2-3|TRBD2
TGCGCCAGCGTCTGGACTAGCGGGAGTACAGATACGCAGTATTTT
CASVWTSGSTDTQYF
>11|TRBV5-6|.|TRBJ1-2|.
TGTGCCAGCAGCTTGGCCTTCGGCTACACCTTC
CASSLAFGYTF
>14|TRBV11-2|few|TRBJ1-2|.
TGTGCCAGCAGCTCCAACAGGGACTTCTATGGCTACACCTTC
CASSSNRDFYGYTF
>14|TRBV29-1|few|TRBJ2-3|TRBD2
TGCAGCGTTAAGACTAGCGGAAGCACAGATACGCAGTATTTT
CSVKTSGSTDTQYF
>15|TRBV24-1|.|TRBJ1-5|TRBD1
TGTGCCACCAGTCGAACCGGGACAGGGAATCAGCCCCAGCATTTT
CATSRTGTGNQPQHF
>13|TRBV5-1|few|TRBJ2-3|TRBD1
TGCGCCAGCAAGGACAGGGTTGGAGATACGCAGTATTTT
CASKDRVGDTQYF
>14|TRBV3-1|many|TRBJ1-1|.
TGTGCCAGCAGCCGACTAGGGGGGGACACTGAAGCTTTCTTT
CASSRLGGDTEAFF
>14|TRBV5-1|.|TRBJ2-3|.
TGCGCCAGCAGCTTGACCAGGGGACAAGATACGCAGTATTTT
CASSLTRGQDTQYF
>15|TRBV12-3/TRBV12-4|many|TRBJ1-5|.
TGTGCCAGCAGTTTCCCCGGGACTCAACTTCAGCCCCAGCATTTT
CASSFPGTQLQPQHF
>15|TRBV18|.|TRBJ2-7|TRBD1
TGTGCCAGCTCACTTACAGGGGGACCACCCTACGAGCAGTACTTC
CASSLTGGPPYEQYF
>16|TRBV5-1|.|TRBJ2-6|.
TGCGCCAGCAGCTCGGGACTGAACTCTGGGGCCAACGTCCTGACTTTC
CASSSGLNSGANVLTF
>15|TRBV5-1|few|TRBJ2-1|.
TGCGCCAGCAGCTTGTTACCAGGTGATAACAATGAGCAGTTCTTC
CASSLLPGDNNEQFF
>15|TRBV7-9|.|TRBJ2-1|TRBD2
TGTGCCAGCAGCCAAGCGGGAGAATCCCGAGGTGAGCAGTTCTTC
CASSQAGESRGEQFF
>15|TRBV20-1|few|TRBJ2-5|TRBD2
TGCAGTGCTAGTGTGACTAGCGGGAGAGAAGAGACCCAGTACTTC
CSASVTSGREETQYF
>16|TRBV12-3/TRBV12-4|many|TRBJ1-4|TRBD1
TGTGCCAGCAGCCCAAGGACAGGGGGCGTTAATGAAAAACTGTTTTTT
CASSPRTGGVNEKLFF
>16|TRBV21-1|.|TRBJ1-6|.
TGTGCCAGCATTTGGCGCGGGGCTAGAGGGGTTTCACCCCTCCACTTT
CASIWRGARGVSPLHF
>14|TRBV29-1|few|TRBJ1-5|.
TGCAGCGGAGGACAGAAATATAGCAATCAGCCCCAGCATTTT
CSGGQKYSNQPQHF
>14|TRBV27|many|TRBJ2-1|.
TGTGCCAGCATCCCGGACAGCCCAACCAATGAGCAGTTCTTC
CASIPDSPTNEQFF
>17|TRBV7-9|few|TRBJ2-5|TRBD1
TGTGCCAGCAGCTTAGGCCTTAAGACAGGGGAACAAGAGACCCAGTACTTC
CASSLGLKTGEQETQYF
>16|TRBV6-5|.|TRBJ1-2|.
TGTGCCAGCAGTTCGGGTAGCCAGCCCATAATGAGTGGCTACACCTTC
CASSSGSQPIMSGYTF
>18|TRBV20-1|.|TRBJ2-1|TRBD2
TGCAGTGCTAGAGATTCACGGACTAGCGGGAGCTCCTACAATGAGCAGTTCTTC
CSARDSRTSGSSYNEQFF
>16|TRBV3-1|many|TRBJ1-1|.
TGTGCCAGCAGCCAATCCGGACAAAAGGGTGACACTGAAGCTTTCTTT
CASSQSGQKGDTEAFF
>11|TRBV9|few|TRBJ1-1|.
TGTGCCAGCAGCGCGGGGGGTCAAGCTTTCTTT
CASSAGGQAFF
>13|TRBV6-6|few|TRBJ2-1|TRBD2
TGTGCTGCGGGGGGCGGGAATTACAATGAGCAGTTCTTC
CAAGGGNYNEQFF
>15|TRBV7-2|many|TRBJ2-7|.
TGTGCCAGCAGCTTATCCCCCGGTTCCTCCTACGAGCAGTACTTC
CASSLSPGSSYEQYF
>13|TRBV11-2|few|TRBJ2-1|.
TGTGCCAGCAGCTTAGTCAGGGTAAATGAGCAGTTCTTC
CASSLVRVNEQFF
>17|TRBV12-3/TRBV12-4|many|TRBJ2-2|.
TGTGCCAGCAGCAAACCCCCCATCAGGGGCGCGGCCGGGGAGCTGTTTTTT
CASSKPPIRGAAGELFF
>15|TRBV4-2|.|TRBJ2-5|.
TGTGCCAGCAGCCAGCTACCGGCAGGGCAAATGACCCAGTACTTC
CASSQLPAGQMTQYF
>19|TRBV11-1|many|TRBJ2-1|TRBD2
TGTGCCAGCAGCAATCTAGGAGGACTAGCGGGAACCAATTACAATGAGCAGTTCTTC
CASSNLGGLAGTNYNEQFF
>16|TRBV11-2|medium-sized|TRBJ2-1|TRBD2
TGTGCCAGCACCCCTCCCGAGGGAGGGCTTTACAATGAGCAGTTCTTC
CASTPPEGGLYNEQFF